Sequencing of this T cell receptor (beta chain) was carried out in a study of blood T cell repertoires in COVID-19. Germline-derived CDR1 and CDR2 are SGHRS and YFSETQ. The CDR3 totals 15 residues. V was cut by 4 bases and J by 1 base, with 14 bases left in between. TCRdb keeps only in-frame clones here, not all; method: immunoSEQ multiplex PCR. The table has a few hundred thousand clones, more than 75% seen once. In assigning cohorts, the study relied on participant-reported clinical history. Sequenced material: PBMCs or T cells enriched from blood (not recorded which). This clonotype originated in a woman aged 40 to 50 who had recovered from COVID-19. The chain uses TRBV5-1 and TRBJ1-1, with a weak D call TRBD1 (6 bases). CDR3 DNA: TGCGCCAGCAGCCCAACAGGGCTGGGGAACACTGAAGCTTTCTTT. This encodes CASSPTGLGNTEAFF.